This T cell receptor beta chain is from a study of blood T cell repertoires in COVID-19. Study overall: Samples came from the United States, Italy and Spain, spanning acute and convalescent COVID-19. From T cells, B-cell-depleted T cells, or PBMCs came the material, which was cDNA or gDNA.

V lost 2 bases and J lost 7; bases outside the gene matches: 4. The germline V gene has CDR1 MNHEY and CDR2 SMNVEV (reference sequence). CDR3 size: 15 residues. The protocol was immunoSEQ multiplex PCR, while the TCRdb copy is restricted to in-frame clones and leaves out a portion. Of about 140,000 clones in the sample, about 88% are singletons; the top ten hold 2.5% to 3%. The chain links TRBV27 to TRBJ1-4; the match to TRBD1 covers 10 bases. The receptor was derived from a human donor with COVID-19, enrolled during active disease. The donor label of this sample is uncertain. The sequenced sample consisted of peripheral blood. CDR3 DNA: TGTGCCAGCAGTTTAGGGGGACAGGGGCGTGAAAAACTGTTTTTT. Its translation: CASSLGGQGREKLFF.